This T cell receptor (beta chain) was found in a study of spatial heterogeneity in lung cancer. Study overall: Within raw reads, each unique TCR and UMI combination appeared on average more than ten times.

This clonotype was seen more than once but under ten times. In a library made to pick up alpha chains, this beta chain is a stray read with a size that means little. Stated time point: sample taken at primary tumor resection. The input material, whole RNA from tumor, nontumor lung or frozen PBMC, was sequenced unsorted. The CDR3 is 15 residues long. Germline lookup yields CDR1 SGHDN and CDR2 FVKESK. V was cut by 5 bases and J by 5 bases, with 15 bases left in between. Carried by each TCR cDNA molecule was a unique molecular identifier. TCRdb re-called the 5' RACE reads through MiXCR, storing one row per CDR3 protein. The data show about 8,600 distinct CDR3 sequences, approximately 4.6% seen once.

The sequence was collected from a male donor with early-stage non-small cell lung cancer. The sequencing here drew on PBMCs, taken at surgery. The gene calls are TRBV14 and TRBJ2-2, with D possibly being TRBD1 or TRBD2 (5 bases each). In DNA form, the CDR3 reads TGTGCCAGCAGCTTACGGGGCCCAAGTACCGGGGAGCTGTTTTTT. This gives the protein CASSLRGPSTGELFF.